This T cell receptor beta chain was recovered during a study of shared clonotypes between healthy human individuals. Across the whole study: CD4 naive and memory got three plates each, CD8 naive two, CD8 memory one.

The assay used deep level. Replicate sorted-subset PCRs were loaded with approximately 200 ng DNA, 25,000 to 30,000 T cell genomes. The assay was immunoSEQ multiplex PCR, and TCRdb's table has in-frame clones only and misses some. The sample has approximately 840,000 clones; approximately 96% are singletons. Naivety among CD8 cells was defined by CD45RO negativity and positive CCR7 selection, thereby excluding terminally differentiated effector memory CD45RA+ cells. Germline CDR1 is MNHEY and CDR2 is SMNVEV (reference sequence). The CDR3 extends over 16 amino acids. Trimming shortened V by 2 bases and J by 0 bases, and 11 bases separated the two germline ends.

The receptor was isolated from a man aged 30 to 45 in good health. V gene TRBV27 combines with J gene TRBJ2-1, with D unclear. What was sequenced was naive CD8+ T cells sorted from blood. The CDR3 loop is CASSLVAVLSYNEQFF. CDR3 bases: TGTGCCAGCAGTTTAGTGGCTGTGCTCTCCTACAATGAGCAGTTCTTC.